Described below is a single TCR beta chain sequence and its context. Original data processing: How many nucleated cells were present was estimated from reference gene primer amplification. Assay used: immunoSEQ multiplex PCR; TCRdb lists only in-frame clones, some missing. That table furnishes V, J and clone size, whereas the DNA furnished D and trimming. Of about 480,000 clones in the sample, over 75% were seen once. This sample was included in a study of blood T cell repertoires in COVID-19. Across the study: Acute-phase and convalescent COVID-19 samples originated in the United States, Italy and Spain. The cDNA or gDNA used as material had been derived from T cells, B-cell-depleted T cells, or PBMCs.

Looked up from germline, CDR1 is MNHEY and CDR2 is SMNVEV (reference sequence). Trimming took off 6 bases at V and 8 bases at J, with 14 bases between the two ends. The CDR3 covers 13 residues. Participants reported their clinical history, and cohort assignment relied on those reports. What was sequenced was PBMCs or T cells enriched from blood (not recorded which). This chain links TRBV27 with TRBJ2-1; tentative D call: TRBD2 (5 bases). This receptor was taken from a woman between 40 and 55 years old who had recovered from COVID-19. The CDR3 loop is CASRIPFSDEQFF. In DNA, the CDR3 is TGTGCCAGCAGGATTCCGTTTAGCGATGAGCAGTTCTTC.